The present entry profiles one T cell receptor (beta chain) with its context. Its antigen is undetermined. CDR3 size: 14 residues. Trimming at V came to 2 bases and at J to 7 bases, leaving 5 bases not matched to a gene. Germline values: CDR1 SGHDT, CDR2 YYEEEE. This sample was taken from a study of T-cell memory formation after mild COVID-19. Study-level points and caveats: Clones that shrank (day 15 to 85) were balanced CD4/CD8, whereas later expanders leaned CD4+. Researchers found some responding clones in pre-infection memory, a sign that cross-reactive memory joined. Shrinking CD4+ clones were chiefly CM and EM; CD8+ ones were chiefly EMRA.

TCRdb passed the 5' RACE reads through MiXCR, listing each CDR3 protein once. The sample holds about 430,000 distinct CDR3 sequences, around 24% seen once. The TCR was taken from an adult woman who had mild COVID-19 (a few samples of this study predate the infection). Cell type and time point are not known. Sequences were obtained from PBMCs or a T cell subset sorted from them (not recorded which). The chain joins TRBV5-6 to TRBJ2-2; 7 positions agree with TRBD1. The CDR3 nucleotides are TGTGCCAGCAGCTTACAGGGGTATGACGGGGAGCTGTTTTTT. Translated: CASSLQGYDGELFF.